This T cell receptor (beta chain) is from a study of T cell repertoires in cytomegalovirus infection. Germline assignment: CDR1 LNHDA and CDR2 SQIVND (reference sequence). V shed 11 bases and J shed 5 bases, with 16 bases lying between them. This CDR3 region has 13 residues. TCRdb used MiXCR to reprocess the reads, holding one entry per CDR3 protein. The sample has hundreds of thousands of distinct CDR3 sequences; 24% are singletons. This chain links TRBV19 with TRBJ1-5; possible D gene TRBD1, 6 bases. The sequence was obtained from a human donor in good health (CMV status not recorded). Some clones in this sample may be carry-over from other donors' samples. The sequenced sample consisted of CD8+ T cells from PBMCs. CDR3 in DNA: TGTGCCGCAGGCCCCAGGGGTTATCAGCCCCAGCATTTT. It translates to CAAGPRGYQPQHF.